The rows below give T cell receptor beta chains drawn from one sample of a study of shared clonotypes between healthy human individuals. The table came from immunoSEQ multiplex PCR; TCRdb's copy has only in-frame clones and leaves some out. This table has 2,500,000 or so clones, 93% appearing once. Sequenced material: naive CD4+ T cells from PBMCs. The receptors stem from a man aged 18 to 29 in good health. Some clones in this sample may be carry-over from other donors' samples. Both conserved end residues are trimmed from each CDR3. A D gene is named only where the DNA matches it firmly.

j_gene: TRBJ2-1; d_gene: NA; v_gene: TRBV6-5; CDR3aa: ASSYVVLGATEQF
j_gene: TRBJ2-6; d_gene: NA; v_gene: TRBV11-2; CDR3aa: ASSSGDGTSGANVLT
j_gene: TRBJ2-3; d_gene: NA; v_gene: TRBV15; CDR3aa: ATSEGLTTTDTQY
j_gene: TRBJ2-7; d_gene: NA; v_gene: TRBV2; CDR3aa: ASSAIQGNSYEQY
j_gene: TRBJ2-3; d_gene: NA; v_gene: TRBV5-1; CDR3aa: ASSPTGIDTQY
j_gene: TRBJ2-7; d_gene: NA; v_gene: TRBV7-9; CDR3aa: ASSLNAWGREHYEQY
j_gene: TRBJ2-5; d_gene: NA; v_gene: TRBV20-1; CDR3aa: SANHGETQY
j_gene: TRBJ2-5; d_gene: TRBD2; v_gene: TRBV19; CDR3aa: ASKGSSGRGETQY
j_gene: TRBJ1-1; d_gene: NA; v_gene: TRBV18; CDR3aa: ASSPPGQGYEAF
j_gene: TRBJ2-6; d_gene: NA; v_gene: TRBV9; CDR3aa: ASSVGTLPFSGANVLT
j_gene: TRBJ2-7; d_gene: TRBD1; v_gene: TRBV28; CDR3aa: ASSLIVRQGYEQY
j_gene: TRBJ2-7; d_gene: NA; v_gene: TRBV7-3; CDR3aa: ASSLTYTLGSEQY
j_gene: TRBJ1-2; d_gene: NA; v_gene: TRBV6-5; CDR3aa: ASSLDWAYGYT
j_gene: TRBJ1-2; d_gene: NA; v_gene: TRBV2; CDR3aa: ASRIWGYT
j_gene: TRBJ2-5; d_gene: NA; v_gene: TRBV18; CDR3aa: ASSPTGPLQTQY
j_gene: TRBJ2-3; d_gene: NA; v_gene: TRBV28; CDR3aa: ASSPGGPGTDTQY